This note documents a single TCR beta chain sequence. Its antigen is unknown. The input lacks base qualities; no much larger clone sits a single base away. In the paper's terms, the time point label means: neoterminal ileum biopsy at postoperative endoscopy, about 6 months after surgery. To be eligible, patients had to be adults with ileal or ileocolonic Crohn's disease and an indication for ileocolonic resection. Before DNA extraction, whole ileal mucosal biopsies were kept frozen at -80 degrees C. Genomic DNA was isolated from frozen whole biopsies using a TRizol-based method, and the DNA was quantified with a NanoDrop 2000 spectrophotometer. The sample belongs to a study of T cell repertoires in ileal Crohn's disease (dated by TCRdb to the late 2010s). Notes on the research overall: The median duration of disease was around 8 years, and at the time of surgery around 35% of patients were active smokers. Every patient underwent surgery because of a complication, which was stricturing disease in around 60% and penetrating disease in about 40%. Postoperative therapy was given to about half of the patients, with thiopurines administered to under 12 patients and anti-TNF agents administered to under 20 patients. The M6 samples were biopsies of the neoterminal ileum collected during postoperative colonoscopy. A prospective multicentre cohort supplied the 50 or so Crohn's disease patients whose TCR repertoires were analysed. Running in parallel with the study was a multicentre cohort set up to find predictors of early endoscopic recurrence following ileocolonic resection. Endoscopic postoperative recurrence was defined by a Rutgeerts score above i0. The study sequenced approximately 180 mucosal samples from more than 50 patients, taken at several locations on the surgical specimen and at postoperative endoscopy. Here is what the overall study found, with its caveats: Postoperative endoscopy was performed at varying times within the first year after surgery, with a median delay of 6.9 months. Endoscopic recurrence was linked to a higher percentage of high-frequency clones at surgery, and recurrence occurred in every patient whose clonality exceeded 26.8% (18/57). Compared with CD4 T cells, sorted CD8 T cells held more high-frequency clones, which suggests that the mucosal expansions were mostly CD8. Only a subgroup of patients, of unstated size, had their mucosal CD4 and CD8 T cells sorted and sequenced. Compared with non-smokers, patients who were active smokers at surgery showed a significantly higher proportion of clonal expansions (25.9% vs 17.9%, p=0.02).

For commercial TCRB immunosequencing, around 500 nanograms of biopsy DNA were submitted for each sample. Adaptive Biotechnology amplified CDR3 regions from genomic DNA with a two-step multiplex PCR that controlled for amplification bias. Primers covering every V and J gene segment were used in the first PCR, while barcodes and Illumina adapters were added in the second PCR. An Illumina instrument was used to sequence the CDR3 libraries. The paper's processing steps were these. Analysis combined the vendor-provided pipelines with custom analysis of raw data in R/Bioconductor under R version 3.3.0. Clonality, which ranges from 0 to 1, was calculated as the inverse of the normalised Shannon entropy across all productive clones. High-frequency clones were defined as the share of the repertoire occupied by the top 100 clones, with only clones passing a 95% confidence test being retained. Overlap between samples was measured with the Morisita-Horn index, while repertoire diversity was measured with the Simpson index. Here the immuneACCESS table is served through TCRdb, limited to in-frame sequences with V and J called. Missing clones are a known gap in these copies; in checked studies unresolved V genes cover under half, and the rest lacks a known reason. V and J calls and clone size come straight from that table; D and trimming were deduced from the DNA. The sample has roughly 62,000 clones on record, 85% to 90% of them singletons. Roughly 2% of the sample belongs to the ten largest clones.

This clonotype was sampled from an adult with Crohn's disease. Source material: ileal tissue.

The CDR3 sequence is CASSHMQGLANTGELFF. The nucleotides read TGTGCCAGCAGCCACATGCAGGGGTTGGCGAACACCGGGGAGCTGTTTTTT. The chain is made from TRBV7-9 and TRBJ2-2; TRBD1 is possibly the D segment (6 matching bases). The CDR3 runs 17 residues from the cysteine to the phenylalanine. Just CDR3 DNA is preserved here, 51 bases in frame from base 1. The junction shows trimming of 5 bases on V and 0 bases on J, plus 16 bases between the germline ends. CDR1 SEHNR and CDR2 FQNEAQ were looked up in the germline V gene (reference sequence). Joined to the reference TRBV7-9 and TRBJ2-2 proteins, this CDR3 gives the full variable domain: DTGVSQNPRHKITKRGQNVTFRCDPISEHNRLYWYRQTLGQGPEFLTYFQNEAQLEKSRLLSDRFSAERPKGSFSTLEIQRTEQGDSAMYLCASSHMQGLANTGELFFGEGSRLTVL.